The 26 T cell receptor beta chains presented below share a single source sample, sequenced in a study of T cell repertoires in aging, cancer and after chemotherapy. TRB rearrangements spanning V, D and J were amplified using mixed TRB-A/B primers. Each CDR3 protein gets one entry after TCRdb re-called the multiplex PCR reads with MiXCR. This sample carries some 15,000 distinct CDR3 sequences, around 21% of them seen once, and the ten largest clones take 4.5% to 6%. Peripheral blood genomic DNA, not sorted cells or RNA, was the template. Specimen: blood. Receptors were obtained from a human donor in good health.

This clonotype was seen a few times. This chain links TRBV5-1 with TRBJ2-7, with D maybe TRBD1 (5 bases). Germline assignment: CDR1 SGHRS and CDR2 YFSETQ. The V and J ends lost 1 base and 2 bases respectively, with 10 bases between them. The CDR3 contains 14 residues. CDR3 sequence reads: CASSLLGVTYEQYF. CDR3 in DNA: TGCGCCAGCAGCTTGTTAGGGGTGACCTACGAGCAGTACTTC.

This sequence joins TRBV27 and TRBJ1-5; D not certain. The CDR3 is 13 residues long. CDR1 and CDR2 from the germline V gene are MNHEY and SMNVEV (reference sequence). The germline V and J ends were trimmed by 6 bases and 6 bases, with 12 bases remaining between them. The CDR3 here is CASSPPGSQPQHF. The CDR3 region has the DNA TGTGCCAGCAGCCCCCCCGGGAGTCAGCCCCAGCATTTT.

This clonotype is medium-sized in the sample. Here the CDR3 reads CASSLISFGTGELFF. CDR3 sequence (DNA): TGTGCCAGCAGCTTAATTTCCTTCGGTACCGGGGAGCTGTTTTTT. The V call is TRBV11-1, the J call TRBJ2-2, with D unclear. The germline CDR1 and CDR2 sequences are SGHAT and FQDESV (reference sequence). The CDR3 is 15 residues long. V gave up 2 bases and J gave up 5 bases, with 12 bases separating them.

This clonotype was detected only a few times. V usage is TRBV6-4 and J usage is TRBJ2-3, with D perhaps matching TRBD1 or TRBD2 (6 bases each). CDR1 is MRHNA, CDR2 SNTAGT, per germline. The CDR3 is made up of 14 amino acids. Between the trimmed V and J ends, which lost 2 bases and 2 bases, there was a span of 8 bases. CDR3 nucleotide sequence: TGTGCCAGCAGTGACGGGGGGCCCACAGATACGCAGTATTTT. This codes for CASSDGGPTDTQYF.

V and J are TRBV29-1 and TRBJ2-7, with TRBD1 matching over 9 bases. Germline V lookup: CDR1 SQVTM, CDR2 ANQGSEA. The CDR3 runs to 14 residues. V shed 8 bases, J shed 3 bases, and the junction held 11 bases outside the gene matches. CDR3 amino acids: CSTYGDRDVYEQYF. CDR3 coding DNA: TGCAGCACCTACGGGGACAGGGATGTCTACGAGCAGTACTTC.

This clonotype has only a few counts. In DNA form, the CDR3 reads TGTGCCAGCAGACGGACAGGGGGAAATCAGCCCCAGCATTTT. Its translation: CASRRTGGNQPQHF. This sequence joins TRBV12-3 or TRBV12-4 and TRBJ1-5; 10 bases align to TRBD1. This CDR3 is 14 amino acids long. The V segment lost 6 bases and the J segment 4 bases; nucleotides outside the gene matches: 3.

This clonotype was seen more than once but under ten times. The chain employs TRBV4-3 and TRBJ2-1; D may be TRBD2 (5 bases). Germline CDR1 and CDR2: LGHNA and YSLEER. Trimming took 0 bases from V and 7 from J, leaving 13 bases between them. The CDR3 is 15 residues long. In DNA, the CDR3 is TGCGCCAGCAGCCAAGACTGGACTTATCGGAATGAGCAGTTCTTC. Its translation: CASSQDWTYRNEQFF.

The CDR3 protein is CSARDPNTGELFF. The CDR3 DNA reads TGCAGTGCTAGAGATCCGAACACCGGGGAGCTGTTTTTT. This chain joins TRBV20-1 and TRBJ2-2; D call uncertain. V dropped 0 bases and J dropped 0 bases, with 2 bases sitting between them. CDR3 length equals 13 residues. Germline V gives CDR1 DFQATT, CDR2 SNEGSKA (reference sequence).

A few counts support this clonotype. The genes are TRBV7-2 and TRBJ2-7, with TRBD1 identical over 11 bases. Germline CDR1 is SGHTA and CDR2 is FQGNSA. V lost 5 bases and J lost 5; bases outside the gene matches: 8. The CDR3 length is 15 residues. CDR3 sequence reads: CASSPGGDRGDEQYF. In nucleotides, the CDR3 is TGTGCCAGCAGCCCCGGTGGGGACAGGGGGGACGAGCAGTACTTC.

This clonotype is medium-sized (0.01 to 0.1%) within its sample. The chain uses TRBV29-1 and TRBJ2-5; D possibly corresponds to TRBD1 (5 bases). The length of the CDR3 is 13 residues. The V gene lost 7 bases and the J gene lost 2 bases, with 14 bases spanning the gap. Germline assignment: CDR1 SQVTM and CDR2 ANQGSEA. Here the CDR3 DNA reads TGCAGCGCAGCACTGGACACTCAAGAGACCCAGTACTTC. Encoded protein: CSAALDTQETQYF.

This clonotype has only a few counts. CDR3 sequence: CASSLMRATNEKLFF. CDR3 bases: TGTGCCAGCAGCTTAATGAGAGCAACTAATGAAAAACTGTTTTTT. The J gene is TRBJ1-4, the V gene TRBV7-9; D remains ambiguous. The germline V gene has CDR1 SEHNR and CDR2 FQNEAQ (reference sequence). The CDR3 sequence is 15 residues long. The germline V and J ends were trimmed by 2 bases and 0 bases, with 7 bases remaining between them.

This sequence joins TRBV4-2 and TRBJ2-1; maybe TRBD1 (6 bases). The CDR3 contains 13 residues. Trimming stripped 0 bases from V and 16 bases from J, with 16 bases between. Looked up from germline, CDR1 is LGHNA and CDR2 is YNFKEQ. The chain's CDR3 is CASSQDRRTGSFF. CDR3 coding DNA: TGTGCCAGCAGCCAAGATCGTCGAACAGGGAGCTTCTTC.

The chain recombines TRBV5-5 with TRBJ1-5; perhaps TRBD1 as D (6 bases). The V end lost 0 bases, the J end lost 0 bases, and 16 bases lay between the germline ends. Germline lookup yields CDR1 SGHKS and CDR2 YYEKEE (reference sequence). This CDR3 is built from 18 residues. The CDR3 spells CASSLGVGGDVSNQPQHF. In DNA, the CDR3 is TGTGCCAGCAGCTTGGGGGTTGGGGGCGACGTTAGCAATCAGCCCCAGCATTTT.

This clonotype was detected many times. The chain recombines TRBV19 with TRBJ1-4; D is uncertain. Trimming took 8 bases from V and 6 from J, leaving 13 bases between them. Germline V gives CDR1 LNHDA, CDR2 SQIVND (reference sequence). The CDR3 spans 13 residues. CDR3 bases: TGTGCCAGTCGTACAAGATCGTATGAAAAACTGTTTTTT. It yields the protein CASRTRSYEKLFF.

This clonotype was counted a few times. Written as DNA, the CDR3 is TGTGCCAGCAGACGGACCGGGCCAAAACCCTATAATTCACCCCTCCACTTT. This sequence encodes CASRRTGPKPYNSPLHF. The chain combines TRBV12-3 or TRBV12-4 with TRBJ1-6; D gene uncertain. The germline V and J ends were trimmed by 6 bases and 2 bases, with 17 bases remaining between them. This CDR3 has 17 amino acids.

This clonotype was counted a few times. The rearrangement links TRBV4-2 to TRBJ1-6; TRBD1 agrees at 9 bases. CDR1 and CDR2 (germline): LGHNA, YNFKEQ. J lost 0 bases, V lost 6 bases, and 24 bases had no gene match. The CDR3 spans 23 residues. CDR3 protein: CASRSARDRDVGGRGSYNSPLHF. The CDR3 DNA follows: TGTGCCAGCAGGTCCGCCCGGGACAGGGACGTGGGGGGAAGGGGCTCCTATAATTCACCCCTCCACTTT.

This chain joins TRBV6-6 and TRBJ2-3; 7 bases match TRBD2. The CDR3 totals 16 residues. Trimming cost V 2 bases and J 4 bases; bases outside gene matches: 9. CDR1 and CDR2 (germline): MNHNY, SVGAGI (reference sequence). The DNA for the CDR3 is TGTGCCAGCAGTTACCCACCCACTAGCGCGCCAGATACGCAGTATTTT. Its translation is CASSYPPTSAPDTQYF.

By proportion, this clonotype is medium-sized. This chain links TRBV19 with TRBJ2-2; 7 bases are a match to TRBD2. This CDR3 spans 15 amino acids. V shed 9 bases, J shed 4 bases, and the junction held 11 bases outside the gene matches. Germline V gene sequence: CDR1 LNHDA, CDR2 SQIVND (reference sequence). CDR3 DNA: TGTGCCAGCACTACCGGGACTACGGGCACCGGGGAGCTGTTTTTT. Translated, it gives CASTTGTTGTGELFF.

The chain recombines TRBV2 with TRBJ1-2; D is uncertain. The CDR3 consists of 14 residues. Germline loops: CDR1 SNHLY, CDR2 FYNNEI. Trimming removed 1 base at V and 6 bases at J, with 12 bases between. The DNA for the CDR3 is TGTGCCAGCAGTGAAGGGGGTCGCTCGAATGGCTACACCTTC. It codes for CASSEGGRSNGYTF.

In this sample, this clonotype turned up a few times. The chain links TRBV7-9 to TRBJ1-1; unclear D gene. Germline values: CDR1 SEHNR, CDR2 FQNEAQ (reference sequence). CDR3 length equals 15 residues. Trimming left V 5 bases short and J 2 bases short, with 15 bases between. CDR3: CASSLSLVRNTEAFF. The CDR3 bases are TGTGCCAGCAGCCTATCCCTAGTGAGAAACACTGAAGCTTTCTTT.

This clonotype has just a few counts. The genes are TRBV15 and TRBJ1-4, with a tentative D call TRBD1 (5 bases). The CDR3 sequence is 14 residues long. CDR1 is LNHNV, CDR2 YYDKDF, per germline (reference sequence). Trimming stripped 7 bases from V and 0 bases from J, with 9 bases between. The CDR3 sequence is CATKGPATNEKLFF. CDR3 nucleotides: TGTGCCACCAAGGGACCCGCAACTAATGAAAAACTGTTTTTT.

About this clonotype: At one end the junction does not follow the germline gene, possibly because of a read error. This chain's CDR3 is CASSPGPGQGASGYTF. CDR3 DNA sequence: TGTGCCAGCAGCCCAGGCCCGGGACAGGGGGCAAGTGGCTACACCTTC. The chain carries TRBV4-1 and TRBJ1-2, with 12 bases lining up with TRBD1. This CDR3 is 16 amino acids long. Germline assignment: CDR1 MGHRA and CDR2 YSYEKL.

This clonotype was counted between two and nine times. The genes are TRBV7-9 and TRBJ2-7; D possibly corresponds to TRBD1 (5 bases). Trimming pared 1 base from V and 4 bases from J, leaving 20 bases between. Germline V gives CDR1 SEHNR, CDR2 FQNEAQ (reference sequence). The CDR3 spans 17 residues. The CDR3 bases are TGTGCCAGCAGCTTAGACTTCTGGGGCAGAGACCCGTACGAGCAGTACTTC. Encoded protein: CASSLDFWGRDPYEQYF.

This chain uses TRBV28 with TRBJ1-2; D is unclear. The V gene's germline CDR1 is MDHEN and CDR2 SYDVKM. Trimming pared 2 bases from V and 2 bases from J, leaving 6 bases between. CDR3 size: 13 residues. In DNA form, the CDR3 reads TGTGCCAGCAGTTTAGGTCTGAACTATGGCTACACCTTC. Protein sequence: CASSLGLNYGYTF.

The chain recombines TRBV12-3 or TRBV12-4 with TRBJ1-6; D is possibly TRBD1 (5 bases). The V end was cut by 5 bases, the J end by 5 bases, with 19 bases between. The CDR3 runs to 17 residues. This CDR3 reads CASSHGGGGGDNSPLHF. The CDR3 nucleotides read TGTGCCAGCAGTCACGGGGGGGGAGGAGGGGATAATTCACCCCTCCACTTT.

In its sample, this clonotype was seen many times. The chain links TRBV30 to TRBJ1-2; D not certain. Looked up from germline, CDR1 is GTSNPN and CDR2 is SVGIG (reference sequence). With 3 bases removed from V and 5 bases from J, the gap between germline ends came to 16 bases. This CDR3 region has 14 residues. DNA of the CDR3: TGTGCCTGGAGAAAACTCAGGTTGGGGTATGGCTACACCTTC. Its translation: CAWRKLRLGYGYTF.